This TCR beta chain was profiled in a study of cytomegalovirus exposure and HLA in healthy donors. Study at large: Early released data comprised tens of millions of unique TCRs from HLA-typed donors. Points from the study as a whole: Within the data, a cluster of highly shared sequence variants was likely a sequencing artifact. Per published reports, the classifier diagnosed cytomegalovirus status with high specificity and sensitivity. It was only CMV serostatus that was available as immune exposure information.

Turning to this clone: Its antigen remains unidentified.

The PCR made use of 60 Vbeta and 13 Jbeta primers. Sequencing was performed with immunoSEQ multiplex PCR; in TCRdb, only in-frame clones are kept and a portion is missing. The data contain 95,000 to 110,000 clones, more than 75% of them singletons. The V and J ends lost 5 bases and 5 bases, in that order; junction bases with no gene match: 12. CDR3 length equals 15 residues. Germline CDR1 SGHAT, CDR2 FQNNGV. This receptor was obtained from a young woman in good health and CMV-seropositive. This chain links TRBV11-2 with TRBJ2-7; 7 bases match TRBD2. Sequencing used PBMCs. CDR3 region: CASSKIESGANEQYF. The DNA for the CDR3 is TGTGCCAGCAGCAAGATAGAAAGCGGGGCGAACGAGCAGTACTTC.